This T cell receptor beta chain was observed in a study of chemoradiotherapy in HPV16-positive cancers. Germline CDR1 SEHNR, CDR2 FQNEAQ (reference sequence). The ends were cut back, 3 bases at V and 3 bases at J, with 11 bases in the middle. The CDR3 extends over 14 amino acids. TCRdb's copy holds only in-frame clones and misses some; the assay was immunoSEQ multiplex PCR. The sample holds about 5,500 clones, approximately 80% seen once. Of note for this clone: Other nucleotide sequences in the sample specify the same CDR3.

The rearrangement uses TRBV7-9 and TRBJ1-2, with unresolved D. This TCR was recovered from a human donor with HPV-associated anogenital cancer. This specimen was collected from a patient who underwent chemoradiotherapy. The CDR3, as DNA: TGTGCCAGCAGCTTGCCAGGCGGATACTATGGCTACACCTTC. Encoded protein: CASSLPGGYYGYTF.